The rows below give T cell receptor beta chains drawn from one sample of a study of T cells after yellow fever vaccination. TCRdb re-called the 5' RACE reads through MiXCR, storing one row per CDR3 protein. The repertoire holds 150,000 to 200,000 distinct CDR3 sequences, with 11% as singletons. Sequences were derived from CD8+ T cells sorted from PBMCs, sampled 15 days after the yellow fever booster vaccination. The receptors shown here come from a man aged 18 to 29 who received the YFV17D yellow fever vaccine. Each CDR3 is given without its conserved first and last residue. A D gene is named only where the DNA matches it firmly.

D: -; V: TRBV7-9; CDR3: ASSPAPVEAF
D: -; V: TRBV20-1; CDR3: SARRGDGYT
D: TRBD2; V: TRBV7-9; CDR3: ASSDSGGQETQY
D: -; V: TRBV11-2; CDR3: ASSPSSSADTQY
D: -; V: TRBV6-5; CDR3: ASSISLNTEAF
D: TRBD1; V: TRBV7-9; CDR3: ASSSTGVNSGNTIY
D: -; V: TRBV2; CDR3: ASSAHPNYGYT
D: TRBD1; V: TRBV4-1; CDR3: ASSQGQGRTGT
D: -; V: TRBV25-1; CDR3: ASSESLGSSYNEQF
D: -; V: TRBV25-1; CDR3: ASSEGLGTEAF
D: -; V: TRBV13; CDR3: ASSREGGAYEQY
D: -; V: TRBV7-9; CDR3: ASSLDQTETQY
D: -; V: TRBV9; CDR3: ASSAGPSYEQY
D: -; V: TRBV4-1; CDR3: ASSQAANWETQY
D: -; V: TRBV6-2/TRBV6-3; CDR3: ASRPQGRNTEAF
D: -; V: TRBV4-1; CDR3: ASSQAWTEAF
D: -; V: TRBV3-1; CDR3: ASSQRGPQSGETQY
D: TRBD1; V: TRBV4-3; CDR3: ASSQVTGANSPLH
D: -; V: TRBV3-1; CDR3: ASSQGRRTDSTRFGQY
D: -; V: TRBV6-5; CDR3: ASARAPSTDTQY
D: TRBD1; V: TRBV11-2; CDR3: ASSHPGQVTEAF
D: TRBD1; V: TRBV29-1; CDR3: SVSTGVSYNEQF
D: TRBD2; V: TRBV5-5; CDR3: ASSLLSGQGY
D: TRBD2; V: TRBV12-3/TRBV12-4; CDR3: ASSGLAGVEQF
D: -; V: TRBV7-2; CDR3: ASSSGFPGSSYNEQF
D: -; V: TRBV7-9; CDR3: ASSPYDTGELF
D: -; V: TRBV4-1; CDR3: ASSVGDNEQF
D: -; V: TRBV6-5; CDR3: ASSYSMTSNEQF
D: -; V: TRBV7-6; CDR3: ASSLDGNTIY
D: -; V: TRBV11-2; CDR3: ASSLDTGRGYEQY
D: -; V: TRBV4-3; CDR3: ASSPKDQSYNEQF
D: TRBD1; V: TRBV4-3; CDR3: ASSQDGTGFGYT
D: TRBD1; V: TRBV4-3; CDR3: ASSQDTQGAGYGYT
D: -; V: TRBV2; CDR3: ASSAGWGASPLH
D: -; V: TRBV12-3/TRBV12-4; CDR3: ASSLGFRGKQNTEAF
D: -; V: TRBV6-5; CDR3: ASRPDRSETQY
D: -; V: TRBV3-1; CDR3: ASSQETPVPYNEQF
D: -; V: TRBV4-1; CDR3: ASSQVPDSDNSPLH
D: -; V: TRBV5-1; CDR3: ASMPERAGYWETQY
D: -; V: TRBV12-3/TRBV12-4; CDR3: ASSLPLYEQY